These 31 T cell receptor beta chains were all obtained from the same sample, sequenced in a study of chemoradiotherapy in HPV16-positive cancers. Sequencing was performed with immunoSEQ multiplex PCR; in TCRdb, only in-frame clones are kept and a portion is missing. Among about 15,000 clones, around 77% were seen once, and the ten largest hold around 1.4%. Sampling was conducted from a patient who underwent chemoradiotherapy. These receptors were taken from a human donor with HPV-associated anogenital cancer.

CDR3 protein: CASGLFQGAFNTEAFF. In nucleotides, the CDR3 is TGTGCTAGTGGTTTGTTTCAGGGGGCGTTTAACACTGAAGCTTTCTTT. The J gene is TRBJ1-1, the V gene TRBV12-5, with 8 positions matching TRBD1. The CDR3 sequence is 16 residues long. Germline V gives CDR1 LGHNT, CDR2 FRNRAP. J gave up 2 bases and V 2 bases, and 7 bases lay outside the gene matches.

This clone was counted between two and nine times. The chain is built from TRBV5-5 and TRBJ1-1; no clear D gene. CDR1 SGHKS and CDR2 YYEKEE come from the germline V gene (reference sequence). Trimming left V 1 base short and J 1 base short, with 8 bases between. The CDR3 is 14 amino acids. This CDR3 is CASSLRQQNTEAFF. In DNA form, the CDR3 reads TGTGCCAGCAGCTTGAGACAACAGAACACTGAAGCTTTCTTT.

This chain links TRBV18 with TRBJ1-6, with D uncertain. CDR3 size: 16 residues. The V and J ends lost 8 bases and 7 bases respectively, with 21 bases between them. Germline V gene data show CDR1 as KGHSH and CDR2 as LQKENI. The CDR3 spells CASPKQVSVRNSPLHF. CDR3 nucleotide sequence: TGTGCCAGCCCAAAGCAGGTTAGCGTGCGAAATTCACCCCTCCACTTT. Combining the CDR3 with reference TRBV18 and TRBJ1-6 gives the whole variable domain NAGVMQNPRHLVRRRGQEARLRCSPMKGHSHVYWYRQLPEEGLKFMVYLQKENIIDESGMPKERFSAEFPKEGPSILRIQQVVRGDSAAYFCASPKQVSVRNSPLHFGNGTRLTVT.

This clone was seen once. The chain carries TRBV11-3 and TRBJ2-5; maybe TRBD2 (6 bases). V gave up 3 bases and J gave up 7 bases, with 12 bases separating them. The CDR3 loop spans 13 amino acids. Per the germline V gene, CDR1 is SGHNT and CDR2 is YENEEA. The CDR3 nucleotides are TGTGCCAGCAGCTTGGAAGAAGCGGGGACCCAGTACTTC. This translates into CASSLEEAGTQYF.

The V call is TRBV5-6, the J call TRBJ1-2; D remains ambiguous. The CDR3 has 14 residues. V lost 0 bases to trimming and J lost 8 bases, with 14 bases between them. Germline V gene sequence: CDR1 SGHDT, CDR2 YYEEEE. CDR3: CASSLAPGEGGYTF. The CDR3 DNA is TGTGCCAGCAGCTTGGCCCCAGGAGAGGGAGGCTACACCTTC.

This clone has a single count. V and J are TRBV2 and TRBJ1-1; D may be TRBD1 (5 bases). This CDR3 comprises 15 residues. Germline V CDR1 and CDR2: SNHLY, FYNNEI. Trimming pared 0 bases from V and 10 bases from J, leaving 18 bases between. CDR3 bases: TGTGCCAGCAGTGAAGCGACCTCGGGGGGAGCAACAGCTTTCTTT. Translation gives CASSEATSGGATAFF.

The chain combines TRBV4-1 with TRBJ1-4, with TRBD1 as a possible D gene (6 bases). Germline V gene data show CDR1 as MGHRA and CDR2 as YSYEKL. V lost 0 bases, J lost 5 bases, and 10 bases lay in between. The CDR3 has 15 amino acids. CDR3 residues: CASSQEDRRNEKLFF. In DNA, the CDR3 is TGCGCCAGCAGCCAAGAAGACAGGAGAAATGAAAAACTGTTTTTT.

This clone was seen more than once but under ten times. V usage is TRBV19 and J usage is TRBJ1-5, with 8 bases identical to TRBD1. Germline assignment: CDR1 LNHDA and CDR2 SQIVND (reference sequence). The CDR3 loop spans 17 amino acids. Germline trimming cut 4 bases from V and 2 bases from J; bases unmatched to any gene: 10. CDR3 residues: CASSTRTGSGGNQPQHF. CDR3 coding DNA: TGTGCCAGTAGTACCAGGACAGGGAGTGGAGGCAATCAGCCCCAGCATTTT.

This clone was seen a few times. The genes are TRBV18 and TRBJ1-5; no reliable D call. The CDR3 contains 13 residues. V shed 4 bases and J shed 7 bases, with 11 bases lying between them. Germline V gene lookup returns CDR1 KGHSH and CDR2 LQKENI. The CDR3 loop is CASSLTELQPQHF. The CDR3 bases are TGTGCCAGCTCACTAACCGAGTTACAGCCCCAGCATTTT.

The chain joins TRBV5-4 to TRBJ2-5; 11 bases line up with TRBD1. The CDR3 totals 17 residues. Germline CDR1 SGHNT, CDR2 YYREEE (reference sequence). V lost 3 bases to trimming and J lost 4 bases; unmatched junction nucleotides: 11. CDR3 DNA sequence: TGTGCCAGCAGCTGGGGACAGGGGGGATCTTGGCTAGAGACCCAGTACTTC. Translation gives CASSWGQGGSWLETQYF.

This clone was seen only once. The CDR3 sequence: CASSREPAMDTEAFF. CDR3 nucleotide sequence: TGCGCCAGCAGTAGGGAGCCCGCGATGGACACTGAAGCTTTCTTT. This chain uses TRBV5-1 with TRBJ1-1; no clear D gene. V gave up 5 bases and J gave up 3 bases, with 17 bases separating them. The CDR3 loop spans 15 amino acids. Per germline, CDR1 SGHRS and CDR2 YFSETQ.

V is TRBV11-2 and J is TRBJ1-6; 8 bases line up with TRBD1. CDR3 length equals 15 residues. Per the germline V gene, CDR1 is SGHAT and CDR2 is FQNNGV. V shed 5 bases, J shed 7 bases, and the junction held 7 bases outside the gene matches. Written as DNA, the CDR3 is TGTGCCAGCAGCCCCGGGGACAGGCTCAATTCACCCCTCCACTTT. Translating gives CASSPGDRLNSPLHF.

The chain is built from TRBV11-3 and TRBJ2-2; a weak D match, TRBD1 (5 bases). Trimming removed 0 bases at V and 6 bases at J, with 14 bases between. The CDR3 loop spans 16 amino acids. Per the germline V gene, CDR1 is SGHNT and CDR2 is YENEEA. The CDR3 coding sequence is TGTGCCAGCAGCTTAGATTCGGGCAGGGCAGCCGGGGAGCTGTTTTTT. It translates to CASSLDSGRAAGELFF.

The CDR3 nucleotides are TGTGCCAGCAGTGAGGGGGGGGCCCTCTCCTATGGCTACACCTTC. Translating gives CASSEGGALSYGYTF. The chain couples TRBV25-1 to TRBJ1-2; perhaps TRBD1 as D (6 bases). CDR3 length equals 15 residues. V was clipped by 3 bases and J by 4 bases, with 15 bases between them. Germline V gives CDR1 MGHDK, CDR2 SYGVNS.

This clone came up once. The chain employs TRBV5-4 and TRBJ1-1; D gene unclear. V lost 0 bases to trimming and J lost 5 bases, with 8 bases between them. The CDR3 has 13 amino acids. CDR1 is SGHNT, CDR2 YYREEE, per germline (reference sequence). CDR3 amino acids: CASSLGVRTEAFF. CDR3 bases: TGTGCCAGCAGCTTGGGGGTAAGGACTGAAGCTTTCTTT. Complete variable domain (other parts from reference TRBV5-4 and TRBJ1-1): ETGVTQSPTHLIKTRGQQVTLRCSSQSGHNTVSWYQQALGQGPQFIFQYYREEENGRGNFPPRFSGLQFPNYSSELNVNALELDDSALYLCASSLGVRTEAFFGQGTRLTVV.

This clone was seen once. This sequence joins TRBV9 and TRBJ2-2; D possibly uses TRBD1 or TRBD2 (5 bases each). This CDR3 spans 14 amino acids. The V end was cut by 3 bases, the J end by 8 bases, with 14 bases between. Germline values: CDR1 SGDLS, CDR2 YYNGEE. The CDR3 is CASSAGTSLGELFF. The CDR3 nucleotides are TGTGCCAGCAGCGCCGGGACCTCCTTGGGGGAGCTGTTTTTT.

This chain joins TRBV7-2 and TRBJ1-2; no definite D call. V lost 5 bases and J 6 bases, leaving 19 bases between the germline ends. The CDR3 contains 15 residues. Germline V lookup: CDR1 SGHTA, CDR2 FQGNSA. Written as DNA, the CDR3 is TGTGCCAGCAGCACTAGGTCGTCTGGGGAGGATGGCTACACCTTC. Translation gives CASSTRSSGEDGYTF.

This chain connects TRBV7-2 to TRBJ2-7; D is unresolved. Germline CDR1 SGHTA, CDR2 FQGNSA. The CDR3 runs 12 residues. V lost 5 bases and J lost 1, with 6 bases in between. CDR3 region: CASSPTSYEQYF. In nucleotides, the CDR3 is TGTGCCAGCAGCCCTACTTCCTACGAGCAGTACTTC. Filled out from reference TRBV7-2 and TRBJ2-7, the complete variable domain reads GAGVSQSPSNKVTEKGKDVELRCDPISGHTALYWYRQSLGQGLEFLIYFQGNSAPDKSGLPSDRFSAERTGGSVSTLTIQRTQQEDSAVYLCASSPTSYEQYFGPGTRLTVT.

This chain joins TRBV7-2 and TRBJ2-7; D tentatively fits TRBD1 or TRBD2 (5 bases each). CDR1 and CDR2 (germline): SGHTA, FQGNSA. This CDR3 spans 14 amino acids. The V and J ends lost 1 base and 2 bases respectively, with 9 bases between them. Here the CDR3 DNA reads TGTGCCAGCAGCTTAGAGCCGGGACCCTACGAGCAGTACTTC. This encodes CASSLEPGPYEQYF.

Here the CDR3 DNA reads TGTGCCAGCAGCTCCCGGGTTGGCACAGATACGCAGTATTTT. This sequence encodes CASSSRVGTDTQYF. The chain uses TRBV11-3 and TRBJ2-3; D is uncertain. The V end was cut by 4 bases, the J end by 1 base, with 9 bases between. The CDR3 is 14 amino acids. Germline V gene lookup returns CDR1 SGHNT and CDR2 YENEEA.

The chain carries TRBV11-2 and TRBJ1-1; TRBD1 matches at 7 bases. CDR1 and CDR2 from the germline V gene are SGHAT and FQNNGV. Trimming at V came to 10 bases and at J to 1 base, leaving 3 bases not matched to a gene. The CDR3 totals 12 residues. The CDR3 DNA is TGTGCCACTGGGACAGAGAACACTGAAGCTTTCTTT. This gives the protein CATGTENTEAFF.

The chain combines TRBV6-1 with TRBJ1-1; 12 bases are shared with TRBD1. Germline values: CDR1 MNHNS, CDR2 SASEGT. J was trimmed by 6 bases and V by 6 bases; bases with no gene match: 5. This CDR3 is 14 amino acids long. CDR3: CASRGTGGEAEAFF. The CDR3 bases are TGTGCCAGCAGAGGGACAGGGGGCGAGGCTGAAGCTTTCTTT.

The chain uses TRBV6-5 and TRBJ1-2; no clear D gene. Germline V gene data show CDR1 as MNHEY and CDR2 as SVGAGI. CDR3 length: 13 amino acids. V shed 4 bases and J shed 7 bases, with 13 bases lying between them. The CDR3 region is CASSSINPPGYTF. In DNA, the CDR3 is TGTGCCAGCAGTTCTATAAACCCGCCTGGCTACACCTTC.

The V and J genes are TRBV7-2 and TRBJ1-2, with D unclear. The CDR3 length is 17 residues. Trimming cost V 4 bases and J 7 bases, with 25 bases left between them. The germline V gene encodes CDR1 SGHTA and CDR2 FQGNSA. DNA for the CDR3: TGTGCCAGCAGCTCCCCGGATCCGTCTTCCGTGGGCGGTGGCTACACCTTC. Its protein is CASSSPDPSSVGGGYTF.

V gene TRBV6-5 combines with J gene TRBJ1-2; D is possibly TRBD1 (6 bases). The germline CDR1 and CDR2 sequences are MNHEY and SVGAGI. The CDR3 contains 13 residues. The ends were cut back, 4 bases at V and 2 bases at J, with 8 bases in the middle. DNA of the CDR3: TGTGCCAGCAGTTCCGGACAGAACTATGGCTACACCTTC. Translation: CASSSGQNYGYTF.

The chain uses TRBV6-1 and TRBJ1-5; D is possibly TRBD1 (5 bases). CDR3 length: 16 amino acids. V was shortened by 4 bases and J by 3 bases, with 16 bases between the two germline ends. Per germline, CDR1 MNHNS and CDR2 SASEGT. CDR3: CASSVGARIFNQPQHF. CDR3 coding DNA: TGTGCCAGCAGTGTAGGGGCACGGATATTCAATCAGCCCCAGCATTTT.

V is TRBV6-1 and J is TRBJ1-2; D not resolved. The CDR3 has 13 amino acids. Per the germline V gene, CDR1 is MNHNS and CDR2 is SASEGT. The V gene lost 3 bases and the J gene lost 3 bases, with 8 bases spanning the gap. CDR3 residues: CASSEAKYYGYTF. For the CDR3, the DNA is TGTGCCAGCAGTGAGGCCAAGTACTATGGCTACACCTTC.

V gene TRBV19 combines with J gene TRBJ1-2; no definite D call. The germline V gene encodes CDR1 LNHDA and CDR2 SQIVND (reference sequence). The CDR3 length is 12 residues. With 3 bases removed from V and 8 bases from J, the gap between germline ends came to 10 bases. The CDR3 region has the DNA TGTGCCAGTAGTATCCGGGGAGGAGGCTACACCTTC. Translation gives CASSIRGGGYTF.

This clone has just one count. The chain has TRBV5-1 and TRBJ2-1; TRBD2 agrees at 11 bases. The ends lost 8 bases at V and 9 bases at J; junction bases unmatched: 10. CDR3 length: 14 amino acids. Germline loops: CDR1 SGHRS, CDR2 YFSETQ. The CDR3 spells CASINSGTSGEQFF. The DNA of the CDR3 is TGCGCCAGTATCAACTCCGGGACTAGCGGTGAGCAGTTCTTC.

The chain links TRBV2 to TRBJ2-7, with TRBD1 as a possible D gene (5 bases). The CDR3 covers 14 residues. V lost 7 bases, J lost 2 bases, and 15 bases lay in between. Germline lookup yields CDR1 SNHLY and CDR2 FYNNEI. The CDR3 DNA follows: TGTGCCAGCATGGCAGGGCTGTCTCCCTACGAGCAGTACTTC. This translates into CASMAGLSPYEQYF.

The genes are TRBV7-8 and TRBJ1-1; D is undetermined. V lost 10 bases to trimming and J lost 4 bases, with 13 bases between them. The germline gives CDR1 SGHVS, CDR2 FQNEAQ. The CDR3 contains 12 residues. In DNA, the CDR3 is TGTGCCACCATGAGGCAGAGCACTGAAGCTTTCTTT. This gives the protein CATMRQSTEAFF.